This TCR beta chain emerged from a study of neurological immune-mediated disorders. cDNA synthesis was performed by 5'RACE with 10-nucleotide random UMIs. TCRdb re-called the 5' RACE reads with MiXCR, one entry per CDR3 protein. The table has about 30,000 distinct CDR3 sequences, under 6.5% seen once. The ends were cut back, 0 bases at V and 4 bases at J, with 7 bases in the middle. The CDR3 is 14 residues long. Per the germline V gene, CDR1 is DFQATT and CDR2 is SNEGSKA (reference sequence). This clonotype appeared many times. The origin of this receptor is a woman in her forties or fifties in good health. The sequenced sample consisted of CD4+ T cells from blood. The chain employs TRBV20-1 and TRBJ1-6, with D possibly TRBD1 on 6 matching bases. CDR3 protein: CSARDGQYNSPLHF. The CDR3, as DNA: TGCAGTGCTAGAGACGGACAGTATAATTCACCCCTCCACTTT.